The present T cell receptor (beta chain) was sequenced within a study of regulatory T cells in long-lasting Graves disease. This clonotype was recorded at least ten times. This sample's time point: newly diagnosed GD, antithyroid drugs for less than 3 months. Researchers made the TCR library from RNA that was extracted from PBMCs. The V gene's germline CDR1 is LGHNT and CDR2 FRNRAP. The CDR3 loop spans 16 amino acids. Trimming cost V 6 bases and J 6 bases; bases outside gene matches: 16. TCR beta libraries were built with iRepertoire HTBI primers and Arm-PCR of CDR3 regions. TCRdb recomputed calls from the multiplex PCR reads with MiXCR, one row per CDR3 protein. The sample lists fewer than 500,000 distinct CDR3 sequences; 15% to 20% were seen once. These data also featured in a second study, about T cells in Graves' hyperthyroidism and ophthalmopathy.

This receptor was obtained from a man aged 40-55 years with Graves disease. This material consisted of peripheral blood mononuclear cells (PBMCs), taken at new diagnosis, from a patient treated with antithyroid drugs. This sequence joins TRBV12-5 and TRBJ1-2; 7 bases agree with TRBD1. The CDR3 nucleotides are TGTGCTAGTGGCCAGCGACAAGGGGGCGGGGGGAATGGCTACACCTTC. Translated, it gives CASGQRQGGGGNGYTF.